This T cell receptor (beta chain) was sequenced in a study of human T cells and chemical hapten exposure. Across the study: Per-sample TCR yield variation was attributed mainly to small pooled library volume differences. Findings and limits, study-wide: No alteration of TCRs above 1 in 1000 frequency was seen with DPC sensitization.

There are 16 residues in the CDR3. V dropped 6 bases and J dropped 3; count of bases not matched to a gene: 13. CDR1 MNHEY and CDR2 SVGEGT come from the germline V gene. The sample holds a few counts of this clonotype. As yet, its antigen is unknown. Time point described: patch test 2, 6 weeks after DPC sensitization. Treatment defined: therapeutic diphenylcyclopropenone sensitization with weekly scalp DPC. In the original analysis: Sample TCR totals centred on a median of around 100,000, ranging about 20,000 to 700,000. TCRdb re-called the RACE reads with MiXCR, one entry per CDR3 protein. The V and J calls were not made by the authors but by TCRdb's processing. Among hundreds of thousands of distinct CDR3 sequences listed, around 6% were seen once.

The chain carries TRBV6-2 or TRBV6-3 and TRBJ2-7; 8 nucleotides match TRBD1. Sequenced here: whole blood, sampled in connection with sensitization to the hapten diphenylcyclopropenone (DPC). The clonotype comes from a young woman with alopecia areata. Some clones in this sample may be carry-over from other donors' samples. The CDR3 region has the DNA TGTGCCAGCAGAGCGGAGGTCGGGACAGGCGACTACGAGCAGTACTTC. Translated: CASRAEVGTGDYEQYF.